This T cell receptor beta chain was recovered during a study of regulatory T cells in long-lasting Graves disease. V lost 5 bases and J 13 bases, leaving 14 bases between the germline ends. CDR1 is LNHDA, CDR2 SQIVND, per germline (reference sequence). The CDR3 contains 12 residues. In regard to this clonotype: Its antigen is unidentified.

Study-wide points: A greater number of public clonotypes (under 3,000) was shared by persistent patients than by new patients (around 960).

This sample's time point: persistent/refractory GD, antithyroid drugs over 5 years with positive TRAb. There was RNA extracted from PBMCs, and the TCR library was made from it. TCR beta libraries were built with iRepertoire HTBI primers and Arm-PCR of CDR3 regions. TCRdb reanalysed the multiplex PCR reads using MiXCR and keeps one entry per CDR3 protein. The sample records about 470,000 distinct CDR3 sequences, more than 20% being singletons. Sample: peripheral blood mononuclear cells (PBMCs), taken when the disease was refractory, from a patient treated with antithyroid drugs. The clonotype comes from a female donor with Graves disease. The chain links TRBV19 to TRBJ2-2; D is ambiguous. CDR3 in amino acids: CASSLPALGLFF. CDR3 nucleotides: TGTGCCAGTAGTCTACCGGCCCTCGGGCTGTTTTTT.